A single sample is the source of the 2 T cell receptor beta chains below, sequenced in a study of OX40 agonist ivuxolimab in advanced cancers. This table comes from immunoSEQ multiplex PCR, and its TCRdb copy is limited to in-frame clones, with some not included. The sample consists of around 80,000 clones, about 91% of them appearing once. The sequences come from CD4+ or CD8+ T cells sorted from blood, collected in a trial of the OX40 agonist ivuxolimab. The receptors stem from an adult with an advanced solid tumor such as melanoma, head and neck, liver or kidney cancer.

The chain joins TRBV2 to TRBJ2-5, with 8 bases aligning to TRBD1. Germline V gives CDR1 SNHLY, CDR2 FYNNEI. Germline trimming cut 1 base from V and 3 bases from J; bases unmatched to any gene: 7. The CDR3 sequence is 16 residues long. The CDR3 DNA reads TGTGCCAGCAGTGAAGGCAGGGGGCCAGGGAAAGAGACCCAGTACTTC. Its protein product is CASSEGRGPGKETQYF.

The V gene is TRBV6-5, the J gene TRBJ2-7; a possible D gene is TRBD2 (5 bases). With 6 bases removed from V and 2 bases from J, the gap between germline ends came to 17 bases. CDR1 is MNHEY, CDR2 SVGAGI, per germline. The CDR3 is made up of 15 amino acids. The CDR3 spells CASSDQRTFTYEQYF. CDR3 nucleotide sequence: TGTGCCAGCAGCGACCAACGGACTTTTACCTACGAGCAGTACTTC.